The T cell receptor (beta chain) under discussion was sequenced for a study of blood T cell repertoires in COVID-19. Assay used: immunoSEQ multiplex PCR; TCRdb lists only in-frame clones, some missing. The sample contains tens of thousands of clones, roughly 86% of which appear only once. Germline values: CDR1 MNHNY, CDR2 SVGAGI (reference sequence). The CDR3 runs to 13 residues. V was pared by 10 bases and J by 7 bases, with 7 bases of the junction left unmatched. The chain has TRBV6-6 and TRBJ2-1; 10 nucleotides agree with TRBD1. The origin of this receptor is a man in his forties or fifties with COVID-19, enrolled during active disease. The sequencing input was peripheral blood. In DNA form, the CDR3 reads TGTGCCACCGGGACAGGGGTGGAGAATGAGCAGTTCTTC. Translated: CATGTGVENEQFF.